The present entry profiles one TCR beta chain with its context. These data are taken from a study of blood T cell repertoires in COVID-19. Study as a whole: The samples span acute and convalescent COVID-19 from the United States, Italy and Spain. PBMCs, B-cell-depleted T cells, or T cells provided the cDNA or gDNA that made up the material.

The data were produced by immunoSEQ multiplex PCR, yet TCRdb's version contains in-frame clones alone and is incomplete. The data contain a few hundred thousand clones, about 90% of them singletons. The V and J ends lost 6 bases and 5 bases, in that order; junction bases with no gene match: 14. The CDR3 has 16 amino acids. Germline assignment: CDR1 ENHRY and CDR2 SYGVKD. The chain combines TRBV10-3 with TRBJ2-7, with 9 bases aligning to TRBD1. Sequencing used peripheral blood. The clonotype was recovered from a middle-aged man with active or convalescent COVID-19. CDR3 bases: TGTGCCATCAGGGGGGGACAGGGAAGCCTTAGCCACGAGCAGTACTTC. Translation: CAIRGGQGSLSHEQYF.